This T cell receptor beta chain was recorded in a study of CXCR3-negative and CXCR3-positive naive CD8 T cells. Findings and caveats of the study: Diversity ran similarly high across both naive subsets but far lower in memory CD8+ cells. Naive subsets expressed similar surface CD5; TRB CDR3 features served to infer TCR strength. More hydrophobic TRB CDR3s occurred in CXCR3-positive than in CXCR3-negative naive cells.

UMI-labeled 5' RACE yielded the TRB cDNA libraries. Reanalyzing the 5' RACE reads, TCRdb keeps one entry per CDR3 protein, without DNA. The sample totals tens of thousands of distinct CDR3 sequences. Cells classed as naive CD8+ T cells were CD45RO-CCR7+CD27+CD95-. Notes on this clonotype: Its specificity is not known.

The CDR3 covers 14 residues. Germline loops: CDR1 SGHAT, CDR2 FQNNGV. The J gene is TRBJ2-7, the V gene TRBV11-2; TCRdb returns TRBD1, unconfirmable since there is no DNA. This clonotype originated in a human donor in good health. Some clones in this sample may be carry-over from other donors' samples. The sequencing input was naive CXCR3- CD8+ T cells from blood. Subset reported: CD45RO-CCR7+CD27+CD95- naive CD8+ T cells lacking CXCR3 (TNR3-). This CDR3 is CASSLGVPRDEQYF.